This TCR beta chain was captured in a study of vaccination effects on CD4 cells after COVID-19. For this clone: The antigen is unknown.

Sequencing in the ViraFEST assay came after antigen-specific CD4+ T cells had been expanded with viral peptide pools, which were used to stimulate PBMC. Culture lasted over 9 days before CD4+ T cell isolation. Previously uninfected by SARS-CoV-2, the vaccine recipients also showed negative nucleocapsid antibodies. Profiled with immunoSEQ multiplex PCR; TCRdb holds only in-frame clones, not every one. This table has some 77,000 clones, around 76% appearing once. V shed 4 bases and J shed 1 base, with 7 bases lying between them. The CDR3 consists of 13 residues. Per germline, CDR1 ENHRY and CDR2 SYGVKD.

Sequencing was performed on CD4+ T cells from PBMCs cultured with HCoV-OC43 spike peptides, taken before COVID-19 vaccination. Subset defined: HCoV-OC43 spike overlapping peptide pool stimulation. V usage is TRBV10-3 and J usage is TRBJ2-5; no firm D call. The sequence was obtained from a human donor who received a COVID-19 vaccine. The CDR3 is CAISGQIQETQYF. In DNA form, the CDR3 reads TGTGCCATCAGTGGTCAGATCCAAGAGACCCAGTACTTC.